One T cell receptor (beta chain) is described in this entry. The repertoire was sequenced with immunoSEQ multiplex PCR; TCRdb's copy has only in-frame clones and lacks some. The sample gives over 150,000 clones, less than 90% of which show up once; approximately 1% is in the top ten. The source of the sample is a study of blood T cell repertoires in COVID-19. Across the whole study: The United States, Italy and Spain provided the acute and convalescent COVID-19 samples. T cells, B-cell-depleted T cells, or PBMCs provided the cDNA or gDNA that served as material.

The CDR3 runs to 15 residues. Germline assignment: CDR1 LNHDA and CDR2 SQIVND (reference sequence). Losses at the gene ends were 4 bases for V and 2 bases for J; bases not matched to a gene: 2. The sample was peripheral blood. This receptor was identified in a man aged 25 to 45 with acute or convalescent COVID-19. The chain has TRBV19 and TRBJ2-3; TRBD2 matches at 11 bases. CDR3 amino acids: CASSRLAGTTDTQYF. Here the CDR3 DNA reads TGTGCCAGTAGTAGACTAGCGGGGACCACAGATACGCAGTATTTT.